This T cell receptor (beta chain) was found in a study of T cells in localized non-small cell lung cancer. Study-wide results and caveats: Appearing in adjacent lung were a median roughly 60 of the top 100 tumor clones. Uninvolved nearby lung showed the greatest T cell clonality, exceeding that found in tumor.

Sequenced by immunoSEQ multiplex PCR; TCRdb stores in-frame clones only, minus some. There are 43,000 or so clones in the sample; over 75% occur only once, and about 10% lies in the top ten. As to this clone: No antigen is known for it.

Between the trimmed V and J ends, which lost 3 bases and 3 bases, there was a span of 15 bases. The CDR3 length is 15 residues. From germline, CDR1 is MDHEN and CDR2 SYDVKM. The sequences come from PBMCs, collected before any cancer treatment. J is TRBJ2-7 and V is TRBV28; TRBD1 might be the D (7 bases). This receptor was identified in a woman aged 35-70 years with stage II lung adenocarcinoma. The CDR3 nucleotides read TGTGCCAGCAGTTTCAGGGGGGCCCCCCACTACGAGCAGTACTTC. Protein sequence: CASSFRGAPHYEQYF.